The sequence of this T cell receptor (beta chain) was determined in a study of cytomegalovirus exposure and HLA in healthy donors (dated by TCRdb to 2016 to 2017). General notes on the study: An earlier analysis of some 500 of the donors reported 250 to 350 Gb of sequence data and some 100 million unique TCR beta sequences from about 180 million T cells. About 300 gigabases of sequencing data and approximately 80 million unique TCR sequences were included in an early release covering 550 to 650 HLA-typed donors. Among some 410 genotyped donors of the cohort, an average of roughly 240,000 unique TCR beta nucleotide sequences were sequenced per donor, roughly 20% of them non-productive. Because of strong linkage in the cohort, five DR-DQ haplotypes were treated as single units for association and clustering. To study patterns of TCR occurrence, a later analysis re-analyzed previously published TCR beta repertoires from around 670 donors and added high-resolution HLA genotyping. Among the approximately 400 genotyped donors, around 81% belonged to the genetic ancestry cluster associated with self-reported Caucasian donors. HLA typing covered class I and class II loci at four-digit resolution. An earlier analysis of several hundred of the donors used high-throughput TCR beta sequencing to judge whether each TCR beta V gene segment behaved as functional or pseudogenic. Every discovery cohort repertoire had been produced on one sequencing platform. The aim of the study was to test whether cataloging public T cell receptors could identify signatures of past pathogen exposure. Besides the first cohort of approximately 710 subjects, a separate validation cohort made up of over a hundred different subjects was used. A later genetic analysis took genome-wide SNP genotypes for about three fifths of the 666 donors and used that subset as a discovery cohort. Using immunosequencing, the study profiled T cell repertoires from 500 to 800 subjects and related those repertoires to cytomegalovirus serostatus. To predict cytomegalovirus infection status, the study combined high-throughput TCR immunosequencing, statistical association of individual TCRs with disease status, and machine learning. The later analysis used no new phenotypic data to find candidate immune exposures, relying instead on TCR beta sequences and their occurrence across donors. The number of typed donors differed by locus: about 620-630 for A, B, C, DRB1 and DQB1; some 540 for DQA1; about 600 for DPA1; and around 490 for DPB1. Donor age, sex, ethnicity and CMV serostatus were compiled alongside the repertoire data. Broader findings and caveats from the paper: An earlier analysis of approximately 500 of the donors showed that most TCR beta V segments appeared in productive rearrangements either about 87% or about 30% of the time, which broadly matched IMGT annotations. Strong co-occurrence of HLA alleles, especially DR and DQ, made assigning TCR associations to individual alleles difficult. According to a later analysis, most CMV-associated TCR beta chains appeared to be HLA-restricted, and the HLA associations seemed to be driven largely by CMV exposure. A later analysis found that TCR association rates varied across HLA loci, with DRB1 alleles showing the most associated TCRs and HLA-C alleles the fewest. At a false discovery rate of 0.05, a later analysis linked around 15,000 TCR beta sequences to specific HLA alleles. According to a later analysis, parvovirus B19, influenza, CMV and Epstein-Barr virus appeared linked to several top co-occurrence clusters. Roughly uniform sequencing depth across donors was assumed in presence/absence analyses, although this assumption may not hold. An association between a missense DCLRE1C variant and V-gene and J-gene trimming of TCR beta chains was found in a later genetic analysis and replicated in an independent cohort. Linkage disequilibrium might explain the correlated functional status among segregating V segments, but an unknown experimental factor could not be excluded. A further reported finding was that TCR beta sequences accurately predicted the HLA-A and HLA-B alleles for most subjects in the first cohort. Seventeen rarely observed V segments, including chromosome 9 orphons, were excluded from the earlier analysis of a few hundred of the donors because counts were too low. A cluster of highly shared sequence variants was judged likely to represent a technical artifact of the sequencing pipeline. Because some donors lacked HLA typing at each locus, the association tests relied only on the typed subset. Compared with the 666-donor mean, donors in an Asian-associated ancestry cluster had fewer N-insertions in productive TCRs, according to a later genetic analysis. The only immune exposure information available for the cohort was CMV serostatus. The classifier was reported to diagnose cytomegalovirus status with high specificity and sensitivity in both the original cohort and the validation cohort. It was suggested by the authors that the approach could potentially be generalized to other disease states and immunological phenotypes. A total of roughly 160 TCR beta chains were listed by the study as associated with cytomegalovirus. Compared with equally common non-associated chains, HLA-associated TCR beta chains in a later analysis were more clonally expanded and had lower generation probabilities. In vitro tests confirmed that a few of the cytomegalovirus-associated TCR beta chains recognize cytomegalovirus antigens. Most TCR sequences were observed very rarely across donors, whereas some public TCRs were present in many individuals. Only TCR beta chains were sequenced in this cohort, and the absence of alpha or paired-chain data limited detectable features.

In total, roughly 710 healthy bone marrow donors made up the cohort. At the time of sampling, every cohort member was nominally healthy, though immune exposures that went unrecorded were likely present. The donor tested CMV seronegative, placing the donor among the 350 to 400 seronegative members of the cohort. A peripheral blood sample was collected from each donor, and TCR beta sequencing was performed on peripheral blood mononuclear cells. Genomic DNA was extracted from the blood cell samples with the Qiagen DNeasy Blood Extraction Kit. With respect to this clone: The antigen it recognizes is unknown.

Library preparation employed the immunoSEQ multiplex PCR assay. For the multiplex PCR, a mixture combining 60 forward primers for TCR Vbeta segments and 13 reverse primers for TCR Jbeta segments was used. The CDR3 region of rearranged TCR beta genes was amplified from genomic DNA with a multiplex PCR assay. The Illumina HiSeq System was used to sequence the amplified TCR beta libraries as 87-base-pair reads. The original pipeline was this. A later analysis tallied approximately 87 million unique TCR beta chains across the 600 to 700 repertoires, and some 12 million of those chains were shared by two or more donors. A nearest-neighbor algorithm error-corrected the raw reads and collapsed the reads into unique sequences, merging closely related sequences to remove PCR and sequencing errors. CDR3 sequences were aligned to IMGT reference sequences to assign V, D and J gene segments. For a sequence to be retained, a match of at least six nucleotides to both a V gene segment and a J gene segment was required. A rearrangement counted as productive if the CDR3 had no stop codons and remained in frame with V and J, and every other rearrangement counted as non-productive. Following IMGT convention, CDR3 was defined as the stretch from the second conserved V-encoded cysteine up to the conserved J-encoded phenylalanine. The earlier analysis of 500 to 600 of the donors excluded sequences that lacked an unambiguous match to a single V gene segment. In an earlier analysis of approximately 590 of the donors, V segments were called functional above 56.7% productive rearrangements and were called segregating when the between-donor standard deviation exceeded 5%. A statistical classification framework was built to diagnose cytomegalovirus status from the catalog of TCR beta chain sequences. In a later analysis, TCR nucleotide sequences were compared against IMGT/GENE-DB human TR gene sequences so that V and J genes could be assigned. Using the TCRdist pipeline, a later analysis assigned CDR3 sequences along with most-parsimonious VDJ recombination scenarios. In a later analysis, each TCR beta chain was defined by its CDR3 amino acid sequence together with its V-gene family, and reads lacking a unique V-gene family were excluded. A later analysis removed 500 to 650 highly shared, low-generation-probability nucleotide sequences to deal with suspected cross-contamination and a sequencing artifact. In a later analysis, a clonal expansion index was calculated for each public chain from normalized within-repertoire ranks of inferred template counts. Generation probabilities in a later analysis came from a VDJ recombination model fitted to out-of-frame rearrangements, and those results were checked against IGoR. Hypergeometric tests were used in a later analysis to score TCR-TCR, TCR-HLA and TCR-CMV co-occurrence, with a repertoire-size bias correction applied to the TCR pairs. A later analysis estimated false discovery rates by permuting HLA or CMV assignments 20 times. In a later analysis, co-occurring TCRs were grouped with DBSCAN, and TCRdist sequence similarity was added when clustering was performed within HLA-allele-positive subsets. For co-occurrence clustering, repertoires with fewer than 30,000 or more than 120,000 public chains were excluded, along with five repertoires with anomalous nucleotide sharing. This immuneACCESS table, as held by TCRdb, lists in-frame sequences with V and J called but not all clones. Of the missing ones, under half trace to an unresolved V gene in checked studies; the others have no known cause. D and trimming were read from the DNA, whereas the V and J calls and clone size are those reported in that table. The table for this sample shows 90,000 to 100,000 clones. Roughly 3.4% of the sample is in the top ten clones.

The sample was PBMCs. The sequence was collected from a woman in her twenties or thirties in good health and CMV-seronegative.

The DNA sequence is TGTGCCAGCAGTTTCATTGGGACAGGGGACGAGCAGTACTTC. Its protein product is CASSFIGTGDEQYF. This chain joins TRBV7-2 to TRBJ2-7; TRBD1 agrees with 10 junctional bases. From a lookup of the germline V gene, CDR1 and CDR2 are SGHTA and FQGNSA. There are 14 amino acids in the CDR3, from cysteine to phenylalanine inclusive. Only the CDR3 DNA is retained, 42 bases long and in frame from the first base. V is pruned by 6 bases and J by 5 bases, leaving 7 bases of the junction without a gene match. Full variable domain (CDR3 extended with the reference TRBV7-2 and TRBJ2-7 proteins): GAGVSQSPSNKVTEKGKDVELRCDPISGHTALYWYRQSLGQGLEFLIYFQGNSAPDKSGLPSDRFSAERTGGSVSTLTIQRTQQEDSAVYLCASSFIGTGDEQYFGPGTRLTVT.